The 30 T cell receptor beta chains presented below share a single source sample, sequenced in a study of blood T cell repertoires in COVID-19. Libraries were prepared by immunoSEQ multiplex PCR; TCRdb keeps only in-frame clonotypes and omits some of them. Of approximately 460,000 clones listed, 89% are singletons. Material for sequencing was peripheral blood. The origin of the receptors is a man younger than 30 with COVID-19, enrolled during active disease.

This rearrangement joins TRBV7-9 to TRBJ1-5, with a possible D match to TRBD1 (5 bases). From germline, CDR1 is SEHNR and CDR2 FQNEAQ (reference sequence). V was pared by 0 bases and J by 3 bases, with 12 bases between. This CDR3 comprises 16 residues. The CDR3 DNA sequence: TGTGCCAGCAGCTTAGCCCAGGGATCTTACAATCAGCCCCAGCATTTT. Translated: CASSLAQGSYNQPQHF.

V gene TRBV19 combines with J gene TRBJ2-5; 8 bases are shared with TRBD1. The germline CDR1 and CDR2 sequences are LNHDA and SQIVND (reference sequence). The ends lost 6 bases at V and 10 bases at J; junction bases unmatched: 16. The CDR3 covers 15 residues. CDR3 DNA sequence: TGTGCCAGTAGCCCCGGGGGACAGGCAGAAGGAGACCAGTACTTC. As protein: CASSPGGQAEGDQYF.

CDR3 in amino acids: CASSQDQRAEQYF. The CDR3 DNA follows: TGTGCCAGCAGCCAAGATCAACGCGCGGAGCAGTACTTC. The chain is built from TRBV14 and TRBJ2-7; D is uncertain. The CDR3 totals 13 residues. The V end lost 0 bases, the J end lost 7 bases, and 10 bases lay between the germline ends. Germline values: CDR1 SGHDN, CDR2 FVKESK.

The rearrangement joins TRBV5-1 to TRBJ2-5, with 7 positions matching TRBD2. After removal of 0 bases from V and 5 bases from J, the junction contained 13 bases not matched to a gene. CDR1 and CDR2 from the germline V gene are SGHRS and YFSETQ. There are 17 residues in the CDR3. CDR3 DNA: TGCGCCAGCAGCTTGGATGCCGGGGGAGGGGTTTACGAGACCCAGTACTTC. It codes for CASSLDAGGGVYETQYF.

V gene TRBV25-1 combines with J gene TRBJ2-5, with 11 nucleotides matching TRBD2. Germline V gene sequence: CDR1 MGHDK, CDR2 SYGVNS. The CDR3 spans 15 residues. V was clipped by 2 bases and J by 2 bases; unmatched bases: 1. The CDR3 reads CASSEGTSGQETQYF. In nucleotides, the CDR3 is TGTGCCAGCAGTGAAGGGACTAGCGGACAAGAGACCCAGTACTTC.

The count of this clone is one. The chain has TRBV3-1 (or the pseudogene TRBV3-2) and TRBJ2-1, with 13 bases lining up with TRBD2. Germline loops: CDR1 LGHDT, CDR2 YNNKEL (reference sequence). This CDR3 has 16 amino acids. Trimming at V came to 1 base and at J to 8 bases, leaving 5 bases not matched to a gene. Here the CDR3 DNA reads TGTGCCAGCAGCCAAGTACTAGCGGGAGGGGCGGATGAGCAGTTCTTC. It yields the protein CASSQVLAGGADEQFF.

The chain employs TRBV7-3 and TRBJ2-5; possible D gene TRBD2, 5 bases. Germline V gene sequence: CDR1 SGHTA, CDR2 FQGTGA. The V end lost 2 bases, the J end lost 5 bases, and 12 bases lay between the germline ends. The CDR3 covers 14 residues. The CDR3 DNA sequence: TGTGCCAGCAGCTTAGCTGTTACTAGTGAGACCCAGTACTTC. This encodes CASSLAVTSETQYF.

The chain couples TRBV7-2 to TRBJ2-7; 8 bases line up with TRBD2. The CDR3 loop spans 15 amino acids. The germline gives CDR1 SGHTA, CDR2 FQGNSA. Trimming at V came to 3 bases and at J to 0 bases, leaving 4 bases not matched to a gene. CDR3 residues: CASSLERGSSYEQYF. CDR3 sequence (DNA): TGTGCCAGCAGCTTGGAGCGGGGGAGCTCCTACGAGCAGTACTTC. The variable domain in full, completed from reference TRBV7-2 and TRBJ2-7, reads GAGVSQSPSNKVTEKGKDVELRCDPISGHTALYWYRQSLGQGLEFLIYFQGNSAPDKSGLPSDRFSAERTGGSVSTLTIQRTQQEDSAVYLCASSLERGSSYEQYFGPGTRLTVT.

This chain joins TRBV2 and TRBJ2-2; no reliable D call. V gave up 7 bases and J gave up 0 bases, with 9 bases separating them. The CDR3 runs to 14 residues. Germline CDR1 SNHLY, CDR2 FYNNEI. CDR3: CASTVSTNTGELFF. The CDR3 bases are TGTGCCAGCACGGTCTCCACGAACACCGGGGAGCTGTTTTTT.

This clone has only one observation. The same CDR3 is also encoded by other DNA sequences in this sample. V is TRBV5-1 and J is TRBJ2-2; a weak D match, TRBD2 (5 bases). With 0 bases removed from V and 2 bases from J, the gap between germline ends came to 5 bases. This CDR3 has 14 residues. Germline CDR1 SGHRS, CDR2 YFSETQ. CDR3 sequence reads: CASSLGLNTGELFF. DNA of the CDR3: TGCGCCAGCAGCTTGGGACTAAACACCGGGGAGCTGTTTTTT.

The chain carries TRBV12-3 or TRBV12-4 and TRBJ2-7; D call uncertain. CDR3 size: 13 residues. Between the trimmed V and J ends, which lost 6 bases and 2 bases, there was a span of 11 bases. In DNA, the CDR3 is TGTGCCAGCAGCGCGGTTGGAACCTACGAGCAGTACTTC. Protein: CASSAVGTYEQYF.

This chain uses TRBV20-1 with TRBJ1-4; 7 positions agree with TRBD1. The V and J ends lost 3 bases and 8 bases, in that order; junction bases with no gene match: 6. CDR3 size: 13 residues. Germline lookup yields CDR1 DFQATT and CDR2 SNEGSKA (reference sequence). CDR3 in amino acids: CSASRGRQEKLFF. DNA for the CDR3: TGCAGTGCTAGTAGGGGGCGCCAAGAAAAACTGTTTTTT.

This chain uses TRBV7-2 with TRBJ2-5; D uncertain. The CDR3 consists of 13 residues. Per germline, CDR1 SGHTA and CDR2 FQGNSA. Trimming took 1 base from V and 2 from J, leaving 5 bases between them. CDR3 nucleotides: TGTGCCAGCAGCTTAGGTCCACAAGAGACCCAGTACTTC. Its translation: CASSLGPQETQYF.

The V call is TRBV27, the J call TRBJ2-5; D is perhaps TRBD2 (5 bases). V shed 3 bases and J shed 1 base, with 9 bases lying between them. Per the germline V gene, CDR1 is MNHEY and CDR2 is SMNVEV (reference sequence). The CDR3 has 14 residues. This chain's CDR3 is CASSFRGPQETQYF. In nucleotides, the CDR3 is TGTGCCAGCAGTTTCCGGGGTCCCCAAGAGACCCAGTACTTC.

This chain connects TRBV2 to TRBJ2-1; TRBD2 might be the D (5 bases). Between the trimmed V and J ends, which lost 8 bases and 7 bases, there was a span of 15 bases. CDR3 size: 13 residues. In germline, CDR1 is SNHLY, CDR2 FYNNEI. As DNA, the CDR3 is TGTGCCAGCCAGTGGGCTAGCTTGAATGAGCAGTTCTTC. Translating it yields CASQWASLNEQFF.

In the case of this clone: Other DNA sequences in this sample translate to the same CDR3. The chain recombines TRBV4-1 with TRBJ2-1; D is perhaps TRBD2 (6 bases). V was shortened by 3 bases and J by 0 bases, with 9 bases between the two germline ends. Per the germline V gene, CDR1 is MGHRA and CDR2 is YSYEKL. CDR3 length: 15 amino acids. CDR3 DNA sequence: TGCGCCAGCAGCCAGGGGGGAGGCTCCTACAATGAGCAGTTCTTC. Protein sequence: CASSQGGGSYNEQFF.

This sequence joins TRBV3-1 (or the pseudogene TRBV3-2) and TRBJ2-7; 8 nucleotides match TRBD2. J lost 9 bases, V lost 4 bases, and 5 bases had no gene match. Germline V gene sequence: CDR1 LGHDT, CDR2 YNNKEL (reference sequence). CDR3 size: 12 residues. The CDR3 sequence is CASSLQRERQYF. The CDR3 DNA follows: TGTGCCAGCAGCCTTCAGCGGGAGCGGCAGTACTTC.

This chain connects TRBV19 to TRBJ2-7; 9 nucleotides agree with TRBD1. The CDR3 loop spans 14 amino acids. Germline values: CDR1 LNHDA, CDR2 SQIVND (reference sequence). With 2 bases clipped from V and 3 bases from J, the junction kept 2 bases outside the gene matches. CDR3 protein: CASSIRTGVYEQYF. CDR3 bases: TGTGCCAGTAGTATAAGGACAGGGGTCTACGAGCAGTACTTC. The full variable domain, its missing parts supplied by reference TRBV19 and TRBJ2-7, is DGGITQSPKYLFRKEGQNVTLSCEQNLNHDAMYWYRQDPGQGLRLIYYSQIVNDFQKGDIAEGYSVSREKKESFPLTVTSAQKNPTAFYLCASSIRTGVYEQYFGPGTRLTVT.

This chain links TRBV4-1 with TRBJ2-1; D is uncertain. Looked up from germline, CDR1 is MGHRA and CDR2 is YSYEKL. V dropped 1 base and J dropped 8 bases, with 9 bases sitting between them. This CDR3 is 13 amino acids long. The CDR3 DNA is TGCGCCAGCAGCCAAGGAGTTCGGGATGAGCAGTTCTTC. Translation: CASSQGVRDEQFF.

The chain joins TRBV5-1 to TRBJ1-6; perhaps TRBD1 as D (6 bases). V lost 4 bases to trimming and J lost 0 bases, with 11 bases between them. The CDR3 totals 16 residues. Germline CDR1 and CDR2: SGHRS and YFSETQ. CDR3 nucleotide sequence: TGCGCCAGCAGCCAGGACAGCCACTCCTATAATTCACCCCTCCACTTT. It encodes CASSQDSHSYNSPLHF. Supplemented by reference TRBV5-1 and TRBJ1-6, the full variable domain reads KAGVTQTPRYLIKTRGQQVTLSCSPISGHRSVSWYQQTPGQGLQFLFEYFSETQRNKGNFPGRFSGRQFSNSRSEMNVSTLELGDSALYLCASSQDSHSYNSPLHFGNGTRLTVT.

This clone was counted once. DNA of the CDR3: TGTGCCAGCGGTAGGGTAGGGGACACTGAAGCTTTCTTT. Translation: CASGRVGDTEAFF. The chain joins TRBV6-5 to TRBJ1-1, with D possibly TRBD1 on 5 matching bases. Trimming took off 8 bases at V and 3 bases at J, with 13 bases between the two ends. Germline V gene sequence: CDR1 MNHEY, CDR2 SVGAGI. The CDR3 totals 13 residues.

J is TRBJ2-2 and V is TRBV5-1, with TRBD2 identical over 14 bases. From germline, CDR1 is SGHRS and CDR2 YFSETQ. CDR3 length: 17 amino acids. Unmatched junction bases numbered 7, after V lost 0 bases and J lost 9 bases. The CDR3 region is CASSLVPGLAGDWELFF. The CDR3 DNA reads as TGCGCCAGCAGCTTGGTCCCGGGACTAGCGGGAGACTGGGAGCTGTTTTTT.

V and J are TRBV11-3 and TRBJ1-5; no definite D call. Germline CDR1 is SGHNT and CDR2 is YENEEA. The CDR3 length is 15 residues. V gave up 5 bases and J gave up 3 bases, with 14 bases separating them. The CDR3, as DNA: TGTGCCAGCAGCCCAGACCTAGGTGACAATCAGCCCCAGCATTTT. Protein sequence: CASSPDLGDNQPQHF. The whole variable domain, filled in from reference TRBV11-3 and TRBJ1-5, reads EAGVVQSPRYKIIEKKQPVAFWCNPISGHNTLYWYLQNLGQGPELLIRYENEEAVDDSQLPKDRFSAERLKGVDSTLKIQPAELGDSAVYLCASSPDLGDNQPQHFGDGTRLSIL.

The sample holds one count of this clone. The CDR3 DNA reads TGTGCCAGTAGTATAGCCACAGGGTACAATGAGCAGTTCTTC. Translating gives CASSIATGYNEQFF. The rearrangement links TRBV19 to TRBJ2-1; a possible D gene is TRBD1 (6 bases). V lost 1 base and J 4 bases, leaving 8 bases between the germline ends. CDR1 is LNHDA and CDR2 is SQIVND in the germline V gene (reference sequence). The CDR3 is made up of 14 amino acids.

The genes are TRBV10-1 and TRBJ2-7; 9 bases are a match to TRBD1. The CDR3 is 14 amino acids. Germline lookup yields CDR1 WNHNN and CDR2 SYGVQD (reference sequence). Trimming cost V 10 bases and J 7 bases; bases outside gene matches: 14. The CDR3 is CATSSQGAPGEQYF. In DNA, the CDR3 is TGCGCCACATCCTCACAGGGGGCCCCAGGGGAGCAGTACTTC.

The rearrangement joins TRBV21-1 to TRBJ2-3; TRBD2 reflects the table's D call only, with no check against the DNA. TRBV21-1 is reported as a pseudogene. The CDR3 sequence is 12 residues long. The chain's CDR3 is CASRPVGDTQYF. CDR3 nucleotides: TGTGCCAGCAGGCCCGTCGGAGATACGCAGTATTTT.

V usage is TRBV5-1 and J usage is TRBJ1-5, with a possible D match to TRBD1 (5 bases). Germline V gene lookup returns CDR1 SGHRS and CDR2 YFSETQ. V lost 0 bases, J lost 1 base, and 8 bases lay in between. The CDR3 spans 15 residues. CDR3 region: CASSLEGHSNQPQHF. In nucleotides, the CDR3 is TGCGCCAGCAGCTTGGAGGGGCACAGCAATCAGCCCCAGCATTTT.

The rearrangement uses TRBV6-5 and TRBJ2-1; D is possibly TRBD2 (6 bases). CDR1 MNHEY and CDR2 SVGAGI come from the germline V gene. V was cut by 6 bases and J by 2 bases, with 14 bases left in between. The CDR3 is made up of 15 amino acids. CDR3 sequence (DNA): TGTGCCAGCAGGGCCTTTGGCGGGACCTACAATGAGCAGTTCTTC. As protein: CASRAFGGTYNEQFF.

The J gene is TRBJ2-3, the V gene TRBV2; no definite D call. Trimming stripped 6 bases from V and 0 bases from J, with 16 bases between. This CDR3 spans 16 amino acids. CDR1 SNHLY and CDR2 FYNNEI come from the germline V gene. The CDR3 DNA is TGTGCCAGCAGCCCTAACCCCACCCTCAGCACAGATACGCAGTATTTT. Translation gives CASSPNPTLSTDTQYF.

The CDR3 region is CASSLAVSGNTIYF. In DNA, the CDR3 is TGTGCCAGCAGCTTAGCAGTCTCTGGAAACACCATATATTTT. This chain links TRBV11-2 with TRBJ1-3, with D unresolved. CDR3 size: 14 residues. Germline lookup yields CDR1 SGHAT and CDR2 FQNNGV. V gave up 1 base and J gave up 0 bases, with 4 bases separating them. The variable domain in full, with the rest retrieved from reference TRBV11-2 and TRBJ1-3, is EAGVAQSPRYKIIEKRQSVAFWCNPISGHATLYWYQQILGQGPKLLIQFQNNGVVDDSQLPKDRFSAERLKGVDSTLKIQPAKLEDSAVYLCASSLAVSGNTIYFGEGSWLTVV.